The following is a TCR beta chain sequence with its context. This specimen comes from a study of shared T cell receptors in the human thymus. Data came from immunoSEQ multiplex PCR; TCRdb stores just in-frame clones and leaves some out. The data contain approximately 760,000 clones, 70% to 90% of them singletons. CDR3 length: 18 residues. The trim removed 0 bases at V and 9 bases at J, leaving 14 bases unmatched. The germline gives CDR1 LGHNA, CDR2 YSLEER. These data were likewise used in another study, on human thymus T cells. That work contributes: The donor group consisted of healthy Finnish infants who were having corrective surgery for congenital heart defects. Resections from corrective heart surgery supplied the thymus tissue. Thymic and blood repertoires seemed to show skewed V and J gene use. Related research described thymic repertoires that were highly overlapping among unrelated individuals.

The receptor was isolated from a girl under three years old with a congenital heart defect. The specimen was thymocytes. The J gene is TRBJ1-6, the V gene TRBV4-3; 7 bases agree with TRBD1. The CDR3 loop reads CASSQERGHGGIGSPLHF. CDR3 DNA sequence: TGCGCCAGCAGCCAAGAAAGGGGGCACGGAGGCATAGGTTCACCCCTCCACTTT.